This T cell receptor (beta chain) was sequenced during a study of shared clonotypes between healthy human individuals. The wider study: Plates per donor: three CD4 naive, three CD4 memory, two CD8 naive, one CD8 memory. Whole-study findings and limits: Larger estimated richness was generally recorded for naive subsets relative to memory subsets. Across a few donors, naive CD4 shared approximately 4.5%, naive CD8 under 4%, memory CD4 roughly 2.2%, memory CD8 more than 0.35%.

Clones were read by immunoSEQ multiplex PCR, and TCRdb kept only the in-frame ones, dropping some. The repertoire includes about 680,000 clones, about 74% of them detected once, and approximately 1.7% sits in the top ten. In regard to this clone: Its antigen remains unidentified.

The V end was cut by 5 bases, the J end by 2 bases, with 15 bases between. There are 15 residues in the CDR3. Germline CDR1 reads SGHTA; CDR2 reads FQGNSA. The donors were adults (healthy and HIV-negative) with no recent acute infections or vaccinations. The sample was memory CD4+ T cells sorted from blood. Documented subset: CD45RA-negative fraction. The chain is built from TRBV7-2 and TRBJ1-2; D is perhaps TRBD1 (6 bases). The source of this sequence is a woman in her twenties or thirties in good health. CDR3 nucleotides: TGTGCCAGCAGCCCAACGCAGGGGCCCAACTATGGCTACACCTTC. It yields the protein CASSPTQGPNYGYTF.